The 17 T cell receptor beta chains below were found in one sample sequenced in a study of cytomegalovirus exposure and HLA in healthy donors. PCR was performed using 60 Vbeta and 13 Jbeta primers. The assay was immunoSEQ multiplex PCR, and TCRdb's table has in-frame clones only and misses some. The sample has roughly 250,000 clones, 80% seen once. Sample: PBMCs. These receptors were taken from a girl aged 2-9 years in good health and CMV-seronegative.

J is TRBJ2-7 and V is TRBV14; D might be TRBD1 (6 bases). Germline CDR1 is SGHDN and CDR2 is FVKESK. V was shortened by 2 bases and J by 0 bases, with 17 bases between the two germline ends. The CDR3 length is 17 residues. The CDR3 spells CASSQLGHTRNSYEQYF. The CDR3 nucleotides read TGTGCCAGCAGCCAACTGGGACACACGAGAAACTCCTACGAGCAGTACTTC.

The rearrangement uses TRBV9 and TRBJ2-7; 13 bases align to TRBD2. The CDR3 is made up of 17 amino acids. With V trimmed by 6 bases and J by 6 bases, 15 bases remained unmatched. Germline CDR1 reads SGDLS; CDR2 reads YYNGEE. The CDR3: CASTSTGTSGNLAEQYF. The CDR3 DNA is TGTGCCAGCACCTCGACCGGGACTAGCGGGAATTTAGCCGAGCAGTACTTC.

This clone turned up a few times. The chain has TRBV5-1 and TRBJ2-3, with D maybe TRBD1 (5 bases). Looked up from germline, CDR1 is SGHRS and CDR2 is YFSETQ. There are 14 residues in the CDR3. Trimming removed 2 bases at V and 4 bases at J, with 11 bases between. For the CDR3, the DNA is TGCGCCAGCAGCTTACCGACAGTAGCAGATACGCAGTATTTT. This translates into CASSLPTVADTQYF.

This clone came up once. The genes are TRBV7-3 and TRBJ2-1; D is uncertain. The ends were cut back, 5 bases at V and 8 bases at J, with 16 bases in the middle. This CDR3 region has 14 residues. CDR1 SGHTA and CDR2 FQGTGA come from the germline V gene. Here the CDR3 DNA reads TGTGCCAGCAGCAACCCCGCTCGGAGCGATGAGCAGTTCTTC. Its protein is CASSNPARSDEQFF.

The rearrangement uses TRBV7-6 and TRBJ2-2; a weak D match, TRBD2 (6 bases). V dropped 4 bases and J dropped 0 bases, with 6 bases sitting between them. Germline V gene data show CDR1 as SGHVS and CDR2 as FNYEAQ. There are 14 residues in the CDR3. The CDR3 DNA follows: TGTGCCAGCAGCTGGGGGGCGAACACCGGGGAGCTGTTTTTT. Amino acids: CASSWGANTGELFF.

The CDR3 sequence: CAWRGAGFSGEQYF. The CDR3 nucleotides read TGTGCCTGGAGGGGGGCAGGGTTCTCGGGGGAGCAGTACTTC. This chain joins TRBV30 and TRBJ2-7; D is possibly TRBD1 (6 bases). The CDR3 covers 14 residues. Germline CDR1 reads GTSNPN; CDR2 reads SVGIG (reference sequence). The germline V and J ends were trimmed by 3 bases and 7 bases, with 19 bases remaining between them.

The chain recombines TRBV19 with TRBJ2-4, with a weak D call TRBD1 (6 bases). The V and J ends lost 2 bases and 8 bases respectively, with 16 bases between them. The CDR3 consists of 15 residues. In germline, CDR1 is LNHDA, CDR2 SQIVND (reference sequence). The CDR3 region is CASSIYHRDQYIQYF. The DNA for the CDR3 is TGTGCCAGTAGTATATACCACAGGGACCAATACATTCAGTACTTC.

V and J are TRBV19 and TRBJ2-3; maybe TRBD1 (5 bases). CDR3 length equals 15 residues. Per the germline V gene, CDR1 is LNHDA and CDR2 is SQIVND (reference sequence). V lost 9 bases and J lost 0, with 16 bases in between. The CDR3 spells CASTPRVHSTDTQYF. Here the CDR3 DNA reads TGTGCCAGCACCCCCAGGGTACACAGCACAGATACGCAGTATTTT.

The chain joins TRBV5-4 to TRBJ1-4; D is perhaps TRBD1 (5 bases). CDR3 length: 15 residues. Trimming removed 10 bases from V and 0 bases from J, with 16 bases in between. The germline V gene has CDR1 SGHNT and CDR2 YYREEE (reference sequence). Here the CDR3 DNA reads TGTGCCTTTTTCTTTCAGGGCGCAACTAATGAAAAACTGTTTTTT. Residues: CAFFFQGATNEKLFF.

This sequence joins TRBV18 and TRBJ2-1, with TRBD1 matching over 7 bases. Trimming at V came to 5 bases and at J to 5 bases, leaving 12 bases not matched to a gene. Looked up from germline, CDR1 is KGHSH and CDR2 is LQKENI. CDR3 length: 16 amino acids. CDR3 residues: CASSTRRQGVNNEQFF. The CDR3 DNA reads TGTGCCAGCTCAACTAGAAGACAGGGTGTAAACAATGAGCAGTTCTTC.

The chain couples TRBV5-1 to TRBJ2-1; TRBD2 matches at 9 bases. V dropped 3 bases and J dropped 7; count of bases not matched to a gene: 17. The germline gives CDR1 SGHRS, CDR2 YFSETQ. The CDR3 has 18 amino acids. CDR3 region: CASSSHSNSGSWGNEQFF. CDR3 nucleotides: TGCGCCAGCAGCTCCCATTCAAATAGCGGGAGTTGGGGGAATGAGCAGTTCTTC. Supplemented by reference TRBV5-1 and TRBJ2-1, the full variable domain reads KAGVTQTPRYLIKTRGQQVTLSCSPISGHRSVSWYQQTPGQGLQFLFEYFSETQRNKGNFPGRFSGRQFSNSRSEMNVSTLELGDSALYLCASSSHSNSGSWGNEQFFGPGTRLTVL.

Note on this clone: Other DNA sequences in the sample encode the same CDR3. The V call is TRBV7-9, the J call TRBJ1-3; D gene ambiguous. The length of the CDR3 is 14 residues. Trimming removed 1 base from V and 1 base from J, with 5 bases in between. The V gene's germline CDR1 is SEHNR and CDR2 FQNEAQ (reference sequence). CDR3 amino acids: CASSLGQSGNTIYF. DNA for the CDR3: TGTGCCAGCAGCTTAGGCCAGTCTGGAAACACCATATATTTT.

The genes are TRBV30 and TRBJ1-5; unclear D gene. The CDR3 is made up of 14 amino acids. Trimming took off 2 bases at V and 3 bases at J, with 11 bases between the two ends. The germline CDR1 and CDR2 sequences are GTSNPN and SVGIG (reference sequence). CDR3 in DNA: TGTGCCTGGAGTCCGAACTCTTACAATCAGCCCCAGCATTTT. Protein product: CAWSPNSYNQPQHF. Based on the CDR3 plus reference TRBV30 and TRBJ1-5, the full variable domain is SQTIHQWPATLVQPVGSPLSLECTVEGTSNPNLYWYRQAAGRGLQLLFYSVGIGQISSEVPQNLSASRPQDRQFILSSKKLLLSDSGFYLCAWSPNSYNQPQHFGDGTRLSIL.

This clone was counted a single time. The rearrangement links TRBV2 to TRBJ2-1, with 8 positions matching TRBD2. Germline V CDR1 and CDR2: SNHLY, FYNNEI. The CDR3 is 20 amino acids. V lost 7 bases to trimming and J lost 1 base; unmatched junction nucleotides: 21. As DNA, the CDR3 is TGTGCCAGCACCTTCATACTACTAGCGGCGTCAGCTCAGTCCTACAATGAGCAGTTCTTC. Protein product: CASTFILLAASAQSYNEQFF.

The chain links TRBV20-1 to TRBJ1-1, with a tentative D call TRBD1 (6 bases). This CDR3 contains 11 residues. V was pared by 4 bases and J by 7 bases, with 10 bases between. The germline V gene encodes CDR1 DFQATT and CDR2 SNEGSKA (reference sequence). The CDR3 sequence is CSANSGDEAFF. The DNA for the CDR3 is TGCAGTGCTAACTCAGGGGATGAAGCTTTCTTT.

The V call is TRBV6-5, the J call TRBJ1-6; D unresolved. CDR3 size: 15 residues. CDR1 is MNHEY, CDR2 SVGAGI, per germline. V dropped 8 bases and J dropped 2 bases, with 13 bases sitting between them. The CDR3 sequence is CASAGMRTYNSPLHF. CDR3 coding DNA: TGTGCCAGCGCCGGAATGAGGACCTATAATTCACCCCTCCACTTT.

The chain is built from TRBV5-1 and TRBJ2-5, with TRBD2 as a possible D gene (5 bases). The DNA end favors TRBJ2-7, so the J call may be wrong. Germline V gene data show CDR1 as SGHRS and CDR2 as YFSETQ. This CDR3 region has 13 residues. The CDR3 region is CASSRGDRGEQYF. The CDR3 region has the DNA TGCGCCAGCAGCCGGGGAGATCGTGGCGAGCAGTACTTC.